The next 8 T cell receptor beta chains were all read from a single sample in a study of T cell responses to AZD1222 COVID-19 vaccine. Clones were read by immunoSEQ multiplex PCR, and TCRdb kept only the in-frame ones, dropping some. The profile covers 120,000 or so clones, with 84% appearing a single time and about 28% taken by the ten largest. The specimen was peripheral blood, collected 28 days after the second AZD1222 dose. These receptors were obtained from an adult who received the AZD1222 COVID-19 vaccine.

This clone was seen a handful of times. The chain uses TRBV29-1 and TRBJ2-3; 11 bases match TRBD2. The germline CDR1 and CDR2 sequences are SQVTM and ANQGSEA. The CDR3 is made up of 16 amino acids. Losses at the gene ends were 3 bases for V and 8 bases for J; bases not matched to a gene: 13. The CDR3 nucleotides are TGCAGCGTTGACGCTAGCGGGGGGCCTACACAGACTACGCAGTATTTT. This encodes CSVDASGGPTQTTQYF.

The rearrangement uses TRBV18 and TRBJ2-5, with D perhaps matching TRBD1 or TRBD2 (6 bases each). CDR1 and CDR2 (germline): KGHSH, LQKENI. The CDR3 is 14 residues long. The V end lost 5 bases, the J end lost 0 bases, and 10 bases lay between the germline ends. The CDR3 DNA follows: TGTGCCAGCTCAAAGGGGGGCAACCAAGAGACCCAGTACTTC. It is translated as CASSKGGNQETQYF.

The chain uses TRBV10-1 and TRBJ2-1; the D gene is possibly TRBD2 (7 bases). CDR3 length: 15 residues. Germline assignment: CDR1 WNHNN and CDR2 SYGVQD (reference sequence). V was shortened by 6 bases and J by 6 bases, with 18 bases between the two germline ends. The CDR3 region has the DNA TGCGCCAGCAGCCCTTCGGCGGGGGCTCGCAATGAGCAGTTCTTC. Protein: CASSPSAGARNEQFF.

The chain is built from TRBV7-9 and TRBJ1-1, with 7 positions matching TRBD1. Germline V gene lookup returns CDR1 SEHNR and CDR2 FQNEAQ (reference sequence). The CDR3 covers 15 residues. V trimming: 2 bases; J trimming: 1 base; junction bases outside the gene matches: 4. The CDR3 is CASSLLTGRNTEAFF. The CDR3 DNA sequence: TGTGCCAGCAGCTTACTGACAGGGAGGAACACTGAAGCTTTCTTT.

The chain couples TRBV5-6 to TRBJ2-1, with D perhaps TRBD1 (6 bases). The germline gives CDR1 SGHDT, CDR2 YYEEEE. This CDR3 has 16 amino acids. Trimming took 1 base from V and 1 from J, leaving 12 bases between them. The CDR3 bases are TGTGCCAGCAGCTTGCCGGGACAATGGTCCTACAATGAGCAGTTCTTC. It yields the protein CASSLPGQWSYNEQFF.

The CDR3 region is CASNSGTGGAELFF. The CDR3, as DNA: TGCGCCAGCAACTCCGGGACAGGGGGCGCGGAACTGTTTTTT. This chain uses TRBV5-1 with TRBJ1-4; TRBD1 aligns across 12 bases. The junction had 9 bases not matched to a gene; V was cut back by 6 bases and J by 12 bases. The CDR3 totals 14 residues. CDR1 is SGHRS, CDR2 YFSETQ, per germline.

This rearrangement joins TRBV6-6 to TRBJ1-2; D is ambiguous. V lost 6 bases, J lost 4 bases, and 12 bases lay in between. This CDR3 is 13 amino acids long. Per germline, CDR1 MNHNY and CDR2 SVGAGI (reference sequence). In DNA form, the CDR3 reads TGTGCCAGCAGAGATGCCGGGCTCTATGGCTACACCTTC. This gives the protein CASRDAGLYGYTF.

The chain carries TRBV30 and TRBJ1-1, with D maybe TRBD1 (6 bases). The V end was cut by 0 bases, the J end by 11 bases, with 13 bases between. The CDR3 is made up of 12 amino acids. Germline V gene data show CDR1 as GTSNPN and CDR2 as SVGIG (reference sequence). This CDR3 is CAWSVNIGGAFF. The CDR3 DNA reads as TGTGCCTGGAGTGTAAATATTGGGGGCGCTTTCTTT. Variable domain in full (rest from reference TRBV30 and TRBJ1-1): SQTIHQWPATLVQPVGSPLSLECTVEGTSNPNLYWYRQAAGRGLQLLFYSVGIGQISSEVPQNLSASRPQDRQFILSSKKLLLSDSGFYLCAWSVNIGGAFFGQGTRLTVV.